This T cell receptor (beta chain) derives from a study of regulatory T cells in long-lasting Graves disease. Findings and limits, study-wide: Favoring TRBV28, TRBJ1-2 and TRBJ2-5 was a feature seen in persistent disease.

This clonotype has ten or more counts. Antigen specificity is unknown. CDR3-region Arm-PCR and iRepertoire HTBI primers produced the TCR beta libraries. TCRdb redid the calling of the multiplex PCR reads with MiXCR, one entry per CDR3 protein. The sample holds a few hundred thousand distinct CDR3 sequences, about 20% seen once. This sample's time point: persistent/refractory GD, antithyroid drugs over 5 years with positive TRAb. The TCR library was made from RNA that had been extracted from PBMCs in TRIzol. This CDR3 spans 12 amino acids. Trimming took off 6 bases at V and 4 bases at J, with 9 bases between the two ends. Germline CDR1 is KGHSH and CDR2 is LQKENI.

Source: peripheral blood mononuclear cells (PBMCs), taken when the disease was refractory, from a patient treated with antithyroid drugs. The receptor comes from a female donor with Graves disease. The chain employs TRBV18 and TRBJ2-5, with D tentatively TRBD2 (5 bases). Here the CDR3 reads CASSTRGETQYF. In DNA form, the CDR3 reads TGTGCCAGCTCCACACGGGGAGAGACCCAGTACTTC.